Below are 18 T cell receptor beta chains sequenced from a single sample in a study of PD-L1 blockade in urothelial cancer. Sample time point: peripheral blood 6 weeks after treatment start. This table comes from immunoSEQ multiplex PCR, and its TCRdb copy is limited to in-frame clones, with some not included. The sample lists more than 95,000 clones, around 88% occurring once. Here the sequenced sample was PBMCs, taken around atezolizumab (anti-PD-L1) treatment. The source is a man aged 45-60 years with urothelial cancer.

The chain links TRBV4-1 to TRBJ2-3; D gene unclear. V was trimmed by 2 bases and J by 3 bases, leaving 27 bases between them. Germline lookup yields CDR1 MGHRA and CDR2 YSYEKL. The CDR3 totals 20 residues. The CDR3 protein is CASSQQWLGGHSTKTDTQYF. For the CDR3, the DNA is TGCGCCAGCAGCCAACAGTGGTTGGGTGGGCACAGCACAAAAACAGATACGCAGTATTTT.

The chain links TRBV7-9 to TRBJ2-1, with D hard to call. Deletions cut 5 bases from V and 0 bases from J, with 14 bases between. Germline V gives CDR1 SEHNR, CDR2 FQNEAQ (reference sequence). This CDR3 is 16 amino acids long. CDR3 bases: TGTGCCAGCAGCCGAATTACTCGGAGCTCCTACAATGAGCAGTTCTTC. Translated: CASSRITRSSYNEQFF.

The V gene is TRBV5-1, the J gene TRBJ2-1; weak D call: TRBD2 (7 bases). CDR3 length: 16 amino acids. CDR1 is SGHRS and CDR2 is YFSETQ in the germline V gene. Trimming shortened V by 2 bases and J by 6 bases, and 18 bases separated the two germline ends. The CDR3 loop is CASSLLPTGRANEQFF. For the CDR3, the DNA is TGCGCCAGCAGCTTACTCCCCACAGGGAGGGCCAATGAGCAGTTCTTC.

This sequence joins TRBV5-1 and TRBJ2-5, with 7 bases fitting TRBD2. The germline V gene has CDR1 SGHRS and CDR2 YFSETQ. This CDR3 contains 13 residues. The junction had 1 base not matched to a gene; V was cut back by 4 bases and J by 1 base. The DNA for the CDR3 is TGCGCCAGCAGCCGCGGGAGCCAAGAGACCCAGTACTTC. Translation gives CASSRGSQETQYF.

The chain has TRBV2 and TRBJ2-1, with TRBD2 matching 8 bases. CDR1 SNHLY and CDR2 FYNNEI come from the germline V gene. The CDR3 runs to 15 residues. Losses at the gene ends were 6 bases for V and 0 bases for J; bases not matched to a gene: 4. CDR3 in amino acids: CASSRGGSSYNEQFF. DNA for the CDR3: TGTGCCAGCAGCCGGGGGGGAAGCTCCTACAATGAGCAGTTCTTC. Variable domain in full (rest from reference TRBV2 and TRBJ2-1): EPEVTQTPSHQVTQMGQEVILRCVPISNHLYFYWYRQILGQKVEFLVSFYNNEISEKSEIFDDQFSVERPDGSNFTLKIRSTKLEDSAMYFCASSRGGSSYNEQFFGPGTRLTVL.

This clone has just one count. V usage is TRBV6-1 and J usage is TRBJ2-3, with a possible D match to TRBD2 (6 bases). V was pared by 4 bases and J by 0 bases, with 20 bases between. Germline lookup yields CDR1 MNHNS and CDR2 SASEGT. The CDR3 has 18 residues. The CDR3 region is CASSALPPLALSTDTQYF. The CDR3 DNA follows: TGTGCCAGCAGTGCCCTACCACCCCTAGCGTTGAGCACAGATACGCAGTATTTT.

The chain recombines TRBV5-1 with TRBJ2-3; TRBD2 matches at 12 bases. The CDR3 loop spans 15 amino acids. Trimming took 4 bases from V and 0 from J; bases not matched to a gene: 0. Germline V CDR1 and CDR2: SGHRS, YFSETQ. This chain's CDR3 is CASSGTSGSTDTQYF. The CDR3 DNA reads TGCGCCAGCAGCGGGACTAGCGGGAGCACAGATACGCAGTATTTT.

V gene TRBV7-8 combines with J gene TRBJ2-7; 8 bases map to TRBD1. Looked up from germline, CDR1 is SGHVS and CDR2 is FQNEAQ. V shed 7 bases, J shed 2 bases, and the junction held 10 bases outside the gene matches. The CDR3 is made up of 15 amino acids. The CDR3: CASTSLRGLTYEQYF. The CDR3 DNA sequence: TGTGCCAGCACTTCCCTCAGGGGGCTTACCTACGAGCAGTACTTC. The full variable domain, its missing parts supplied by reference TRBV7-8 and TRBJ2-7, is GAGVSQSPRYKVAKRGQDVALRCDPISGHVSLFWYQQALGQGPEFLTYFQNEAQLDKSGLPSDRFFAERPEGSVSTLKIQRTQQEDSAVYLCASTSLRGLTYEQYFGPGTRLTVT.

A single count supports this clone. The rearrangement joins TRBV27 to TRBJ2-1; TRBD2 aligns across 14 bases. Germline values: CDR1 MNHEY, CDR2 SMNVEV (reference sequence). V trimming: 3 bases; J trimming: 7 bases; junction bases outside the gene matches: 2. This CDR3 has 15 residues. The DNA for the CDR3 is TGTGCCAGCAGTTTCGGGACTAGCGGGAGTAATGAGCAGTTCTTC. Protein product: CASSFGTSGSNEQFF.

The J gene is TRBJ2-4, the V gene TRBV21-1; whether TRBD2, the table's D call, matches the DNA was not checked. TRBV21-1 is shown as a pseudogene. This CDR3 spans 21 amino acids. The CDR3 reads CASSKVTGGRAGGEAKNIQYF. The DNA of the CDR3 is TGTGCCAGCAGCAAAGTGACGGGGGGGCGGGCCGGAGGTGAGGCCAAAAACATTCAGTACTTC.

The gene calls are TRBV28 and TRBJ1-4; a weak D match, TRBD1 (5 bases). V was shortened by 6 bases and J by 8 bases, with 16 bases between the two germline ends. The germline V gene encodes CDR1 MDHEN and CDR2 SYDVKM. This CDR3 has 14 residues. CDR3 sequence (DNA): TGTGCCAGCAGGCGCGGGACGGGTTGGGAAAAACTGTTTTTT. Amino acid sequence: CASRRGTGWEKLFF.

The chain employs TRBV6-1 and TRBJ2-1; 9 nucleotides align to TRBD2. J was trimmed by 10 bases and V by 6 bases; bases with no gene match: 13. Germline-derived CDR1 and CDR2 are MNHNS and SASEGT. The CDR3 is 15 residues long. The CDR3 spells CASRRRREGLGEQFF. The CDR3 bases are TGTGCCAGCAGAAGAAGGCGGGAGGGCCTGGGGGAGCAGTTCTTC.

The V and J genes are TRBV18 and TRBJ1-1; D is perhaps TRBD1 (6 bases). This CDR3 is 14 amino acids long. Germline CDR1 reads KGHSH; CDR2 reads LQKENI. V was pared by 3 bases and J by 1 base, with 9 bases between. The CDR3 here is CASSPRTENTEAFF. The CDR3 DNA follows: TGTGCCAGCTCACCTCGGACAGAGAACACTGAAGCTTTCTTT.

In its sample, this clone was seen once. J is TRBJ2-3 and V is TRBV9; the match to TRBD2 covers 15 bases. The CDR3 has 17 amino acids. Looked up from germline, CDR1 is SGDLS and CDR2 is YYNGEE. Losses at the gene ends were 5 bases for V and 5 bases for J; bases not matched to a gene: 9. The CDR3 sequence: CASRRTSGRANGDTQYF. Written as DNA, the CDR3 is TGTGCCAGCAGAAGGACTAGCGGGAGGGCGAACGGAGATACGCAGTATTTT. The variable domain in full, completed from reference TRBV9 and TRBJ2-3, reads DSGVTQTPKHLITATGQRVTLRCSPRSGDLSVYWYQQSLDQGLQFLIQYYNGEERAKGNILERFSAQQFPDLHSELNLSSLELGDSALYFCASRRTSGRANGDTQYFGPGTRLTVL.

The chain is built from TRBV6-5 and TRBJ1-4; TRBD1 agrees at 7 bases. V gave up 6 bases and J gave up 4 bases; unmatched junction bases: 2. The CDR3 consists of 13 residues. Germline V gene data show CDR1 as MNHEY and CDR2 as SVGAGI. CDR3 loop: CASRRGHNEKLFF. DNA of the CDR3: TGTGCCAGCAGGAGGGGGCATAATGAAAAACTGTTTTTT.

This sequence joins TRBV27 and TRBJ1-2, with D possibly matching TRBD1 (6 bases). V lost 5 bases and J 7 bases, leaving 14 bases between the germline ends. Germline CDR1 and CDR2: MNHEY and SMNVEV (reference sequence). The CDR3 is 13 residues long. The CDR3 loop is CASSQGHGGGYTF. CDR3 nucleotides: TGTGCCAGCAGTCAGGGACATGGTGGTGGCTACACCTTC.

The chain employs TRBV27 and TRBJ1-6, with 10 nucleotides matching TRBD1. V dropped 6 bases and J dropped 7; count of bases not matched to a gene: 12. The V gene's germline CDR1 is MNHEY and CDR2 SMNVEV (reference sequence). CDR3 size: 17 residues. The CDR3 region is CASRPRTGTGANSPLHF. CDR3 coding DNA: TGTGCCAGCAGACCTAGAACCGGGACAGGGGCAAATTCACCCCTCCACTTT.

The rearrangement joins TRBV19 to TRBJ1-2; D remains ambiguous. Per germline, CDR1 LNHDA and CDR2 SQIVND (reference sequence). This CDR3 has 15 residues. V was clipped by 4 bases and J by 2 bases, with 14 bases between them. In DNA form, the CDR3 reads TGTGCCAGTAGTACGGTAGGAGGCTCAAACTATGGCTACACCTTC. Its translation: CASSTVGGSNYGYTF.